The 29 T cell receptor beta chains in this list originate from one sample, sequenced in a study of fetal regulatory T cell absence and autoimmunity. Sequenced by immunoSEQ multiplex PCR; TCRdb stores in-frame clones only, minus some. The sample carries 95,000 or so clones, around 72% recorded once. The source material was pancreas tissue. The receptors stem from a male donor with IPEX syndrome.

J is TRBJ1-2 and V is TRBV5-6, with 10 nucleotides matching TRBD1. The CDR3 extends over 16 amino acids. Germline V gene data show CDR1 as SGHDT and CDR2 as YYEEEE. Trimming cost V 3 bases and J 0 bases; bases outside gene matches: 5. This CDR3 is CASSWGTGEANYGYTF. CDR3 bases: TGTGCCAGCAGCTGGGGGACAGGGGAGGCTAACTATGGCTACACCTTC.

J is TRBJ1-3 and V is TRBV5-6, with D unresolved. The CDR3 length is 14 residues. Germline CDR1 and CDR2: SGHDT and YYEEEE. V dropped 1 base and J dropped 4 bases, with 9 bases sitting between them. This CDR3 is CASSLLGRGNTIYF. As DNA, the CDR3 is TGTGCCAGCAGCTTGCTCGGGAGAGGAAACACCATATATTTT.

V and J are TRBV9 and TRBJ1-1; D is unclear. The V end lost 4 bases, the J end lost 0 bases, and 7 bases lay between the germline ends. Germline assignment: CDR1 SGDLS and CDR2 YYNGEE. There are 13 residues in the CDR3. The CDR3 DNA follows: TGTGCCAGCAGCCCCCAGTTGAACACTGAAGCTTTCTTT. Its translation is CASSPQLNTEAFF.

This clone appeared a single time. The CDR3 nucleotides read TGTGCCAGTAGTCCTGGACAAAACACTGAAGCTTTCTTT. Amino acids: CASSPGQNTEAFF. The rearrangement joins TRBV19 to TRBJ1-1, with D tentatively TRBD1 (5 bases). Germline CDR1 is LNHDA and CDR2 is SQIVND (reference sequence). Trimming removed 5 bases from V and 2 bases from J, with 9 bases in between. This CDR3 is 13 amino acids long.

The rearrangement links TRBV5-6 to TRBJ2-7; no firm D call. V lost 0 bases and J lost 5, with 9 bases in between. The germline V gene encodes CDR1 SGHDT and CDR2 YYEEEE. The CDR3 contains 13 residues. The CDR3 bases are TGTGCCAGCAGCTTGGGCGCCCGGCACGAGCAGTACTTC. Translation: CASSLGARHEQYF.

This chain uses TRBV5-1 with TRBJ2-3, with 14 bases lining up with TRBD2. Trimming took 0 bases from V and 8 from J; bases not matched to a gene: 5. Germline V gene data show CDR1 as SGHRS and CDR2 as YFSETQ. The CDR3 extends over 16 amino acids. In DNA form, the CDR3 reads TGCGCCAGCAGCTTGGGACTAGCGGGGGGGCGAGCTACGCAGTATTTT. Protein sequence: CASSLGLAGGRATQYF.

V and J are TRBV7-2 and TRBJ2-2; maybe TRBD1 (6 bases). From germline, CDR1 is SGHTA and CDR2 FQGNSA. The CDR3 has 17 amino acids. Trimming left V 3 bases short and J 5 bases short, with 19 bases between. The CDR3, as DNA: TGTGCCAGCAGCTTCGGCTTGGTGGGGGCTGGGACCGGGGAGCTGTTTTTT. As protein: CASSFGLVGAGTGELFF.

In this sample, this clone turned up many times. The rearrangement links TRBV9 to TRBJ2-1; 11 bases fit TRBD2. Germline CDR1 and CDR2: SGDLS and YYNGEE. The length of the CDR3 is 16 residues. V dropped 4 bases and J dropped 1; count of bases not matched to a gene: 4. The CDR3, as DNA: TGTGCCAGCAGCCCCCGACTAGCGGGGTCCTACAATGAGCAGTTCTTC. It encodes CASSPRLAGSYNEQFF.

The rearrangement links TRBV11-2 to TRBJ2-3; 10 bases align to TRBD2. Germline V gene data show CDR1 as SGHAT and CDR2 as FQNNGV. V shed 5 bases and J 2 bases; nucleotides not matched to a gene: 4. The CDR3 totals 15 residues. DNA of the CDR3: TGTGCCAGCAGCAGCGGACTAGCGGACACAGATACGCAGTATTTT. It specifies CASSSGLADTDTQYF. Together with reference TRBV11-2 and TRBJ2-3, the CDR3 gives the full variable domain: EAGVAQSPRYKIIEKRQSVAFWCNPISGHATLYWYQQILGQGPKLLIQFQNNGVVDDSQLPKDRFSAERLKGVDSTLKIQPAKLEDSAVYLCASSSGLADTDTQYFGPGTRLTVL.

The rearrangement links TRBV11-3 to TRBJ2-3; D possibly uses TRBD1 or TRBD2 (6 bases each). V dropped 5 bases and J dropped 2 bases, with 20 bases sitting between them. Germline loops: CDR1 SGHNT, CDR2 YENEEA. The CDR3 consists of 17 residues. The CDR3 here is CASSGRDSPGDTDTQYF. The CDR3, as DNA: TGTGCCAGCAGCGGCCGGGACTCCCCAGGGGACACAGATACGCAGTATTTT.

The V and J genes are TRBV5-1 and TRBJ1-2; D ambiguous. Trimming left V 0 bases short and J 4 bases short, with 7 bases between. The CDR3 runs to 13 residues. Germline CDR1 is SGHRS and CDR2 is YFSETQ. CDR3 sequence (DNA): TGCGCCAGCAGCTTGGCGAGATTCTATGGCTACACCTTC. Residues: CASSLARFYGYTF.

This chain joins TRBV29-1 and TRBJ2-3; D is ambiguous. V dropped 3 bases and J dropped 2 bases, with 9 bases sitting between them. The CDR3 has 13 amino acids. Germline V gene lookup returns CDR1 SQVTM and CDR2 ANQGSEA. CDR3: CSVDIRVTDTQYF. DNA for the CDR3: TGCAGCGTTGACATCAGAGTCACAGATACGCAGTATTTT.

Remarks on this clone: Mismatch with germline at one junction end may stem from a read error. The chain has TRBV4-2 and TRBJ2-7; 9 bases are a match to TRBD2. CDR3 size: 18 residues. Per the germline V gene, CDR1 is LGHNA and CDR2 is YNFKEQ. CDR3 sequence (DNA): TGTGCCAACAGCCAAGTTACGATCTTGGCGGGAGGGCCCCACGAGCAGTACTTC. Amino acids: CANSQVTILAGGPHEQYF.

The chain joins TRBV5-5 to TRBJ1-2; D remains ambiguous. V lost 1 base to trimming and J lost 8 bases, with 12 bases between them. This CDR3 is built from 13 residues. Germline-derived CDR1 and CDR2 are SGHKS and YYEKEE (reference sequence). CDR3 sequence: CASSLSGEEGYTF. The CDR3 coding sequence is TGTGCCAGCAGCTTGTCGGGAGAGGAGGGCTACACCTTC. The variable domain in full, completed from reference TRBV5-5 and TRBJ1-2, reads DAGVTQSPTHLIKTRGQQVTLRCSPISGHKSVSWYQQVLGQGPQFIFQYYEKEERGRGNFPDRFSARQFPNYSSELNVNALLLGDSALYLCASSLSGEEGYTFGSGTRLTVV.

The rearrangement links TRBV2 to TRBJ2-5; the D gene could be TRBD1 or TRBD2 (5 bases each). This CDR3 contains 13 residues. Germline-derived CDR1 and CDR2 are SNHLY and FYNNEI. The V gene lost 9 bases and the J gene lost 7 bases, with 18 bases spanning the gap. The CDR3 DNA is TGTGCCAGTCCGGGGCTGTATTATGGGACCCAGTACTTC. This translates into CASPGLYYGTQYF.

V is TRBV5-1 and J is TRBJ2-3, with TRBD2 matching over 7 bases. The CDR3 has 15 residues. Trimming took 1 base from V and 1 from J; bases not matched to a gene: 3. Germline CDR1 is SGHRS and CDR2 is YFSETQ. The CDR3 is CASSLILAGTDTQYF. CDR3 in DNA: TGCGCCAGCAGCTTGATTCTAGCGGGCACAGATACGCAGTATTTT.

This clone came up many times. The rearrangement joins TRBV10-3 to TRBJ1-5; D not resolved. V dropped 0 bases and J dropped 4 bases, with 1 base sitting between them. The CDR3 covers 12 residues. CDR1 and CDR2 from the germline V gene are ENHRY and SYGVKD. The CDR3 DNA is TGTGCCATCAGTGAGTCGAATCAGCCCCAGCATTTT. Translated: CAISESNQPQHF.

The V call is TRBV19, the J call TRBJ1-3; D remains unclear. The CDR3 runs 13 residues. Germline V CDR1 and CDR2: LNHDA, SQIVND (reference sequence). The V end was cut by 6 bases, the J end by 0 bases, with 6 bases between. The CDR3 loop is CASSPISGNTIYF. The CDR3 DNA is TGTGCCAGTAGCCCAATCTCTGGAAACACCATATATTTT.

V and J are TRBV4-3 and TRBJ2-7, with TRBD2 matching 8 bases. V lost 3 bases, J lost 4 bases, and 8 bases stayed unmatched. The germline gives CDR1 LGHNA, CDR2 YSLEER. The CDR3 has 15 residues. The DNA of the CDR3 is TGCGCCAGCAGCCAGGCGGGGGGCGCTAGGTACGAGCAGTACTTC. It codes for CASSQAGGARYEQYF.

A few counts support this clone. The chain couples TRBV6-1 to TRBJ2-2; D is perhaps TRBD2 (5 bases). Trimming removed 6 bases at V and 0 bases at J, with 11 bases between. Germline loops: CDR1 MNHNS, CDR2 SASEGT. The CDR3 extends over 15 amino acids. DNA for the CDR3: TGTGCCAGCAGGACCGGGGTGACGAACACCGGGGAGCTGTTTTTT. Amino acids: CASRTGVTNTGELFF.

The chain employs TRBV10-2 and TRBJ2-1; 8 nucleotides match TRBD1. The germline CDR1 and CDR2 sequences are WSHSY and SAAADI. This CDR3 contains 16 residues. The trim removed 0 bases at V and 0 bases at J, leaving 1 base unmatched. The CDR3 loop is CASSESGQASYNEQFF. The CDR3 region has the DNA TGCGCCAGCAGTGAGTCGGGACAGGCCTCCTACAATGAGCAGTTCTTC.

This clone was counted only a few times. This sequence joins TRBV29-1 and TRBJ1-2; the D is unclear. Germline V gene sequence: CDR1 SQVTM, CDR2 ANQGSEA. V was shortened by 5 bases and J by 2 bases, with 6 bases between the two germline ends. This CDR3 region has 11 residues. This chain's CDR3 is CSVSTNYGYTF. For the CDR3, the DNA is TGCAGCGTTAGCACAAACTATGGCTACACCTTC.

V and J are TRBV7-9 and TRBJ1-4; D gene ambiguous. V lost 4 bases and J 5 bases, leaving 20 bases between the germline ends. CDR3 size: 17 residues. CDR1 SEHNR and CDR2 FQNEAQ come from the germline V gene (reference sequence). The CDR3 loop is CASSSKRIGRQNEKLFF. CDR3 nucleotide sequence: TGTGCCAGCAGCTCCAAAAGGATAGGGCGGCAAAATGAAAAACTGTTTTTT. Full variable domain (remainder filled in from reference TRBV7-9 and TRBJ1-4): DTGVSQNPRHKITKRGQNVTFRCDPISEHNRLYWYRQTLGQGPEFLTYFQNEAQLEKSRLLSDRFSAERPKGSFSTLEIQRTEQGDSAMYLCASSSKRIGRQNEKLFFGSGTQLSVL.

In the case of this clone: Its ends do not fully match the called genes, so a read error is possible. The chain recombines TRBV6-6 with TRBJ2-7; 15 bases match TRBD2. From germline, CDR1 is MNHNY and CDR2 SVGAGI (reference sequence). This CDR3 spans 12 amino acids. The CDR3 DNA is TGTGCCATCCCGGGACTAGCGGGGGGCCTAGACTTC. It translates to CAIPGLAGGLDF.

This rearrangement joins TRBV11-2 to TRBJ2-3, with D perhaps TRBD2 (6 bases). Per the germline V gene, CDR1 is SGHAT and CDR2 is FQNNGV. The CDR3 sequence is 16 residues long. V lost 5 bases and J 0 bases, leaving 15 bases between the germline ends. The CDR3 region has the DNA TGTGCCAGCAGCCGAGGTGGACTACTCAGCACAGATACGCAGTATTTT. It encodes CASSRGGLLSTDTQYF.

The V gene is TRBV2, the J gene TRBJ2-3; possible D gene TRBD2, 7 bases. Trimming shortened V by 3 bases and J by 3 bases, and 13 bases separated the two germline ends. CDR1 is SNHLY, CDR2 FYNNEI, per germline. The CDR3 contains 15 residues. As DNA, the CDR3 is TGTGCCAGCAGTGACTGGGGGGGCCGGACAGATACGCAGTATTTT. Protein sequence: CASSDWGGRTDTQYF.

Points on this clone: This same CDR3 is encoded by further DNA sequences in the sample. The chain links TRBV7-9 to TRBJ1-1, with no clear D. Trimming stripped 0 bases from V and 1 base from J, with 3 bases between. CDR1 is SEHNR, CDR2 FQNEAQ, per germline (reference sequence). This CDR3 comprises 13 residues. This CDR3 is CASSLAGNTEAFF. The CDR3 DNA reads as TGTGCCAGCAGCTTAGCGGGGAACACTGAAGCTTTCTTT.

This chain connects TRBV5-1 to TRBJ2-3; the D gene is possibly TRBD1 (6 bases). With 8 bases removed from V and 0 bases from J, the gap between germline ends came to 16 bases. The germline V gene encodes CDR1 SGHRS and CDR2 YFSETQ. The CDR3 loop spans 15 amino acids. Here the CDR3 DNA reads TGCGCCAGTCGAAACAGGGCAACCAGCACAGATACGCAGTATTTT. Translated, it gives CASRNRATSTDTQYF. Full variable domain (missing parts from reference TRBV5-1 and TRBJ2-3): KAGVTQTPRYLIKTRGQQVTLSCSPISGHRSVSWYQQTPGQGLQFLFEYFSETQRNKGNFPGRFSGRQFSNSRSEMNVSTLELGDSALYLCASRNRATSTDTQYFGPGTRLTVL.

V gene TRBV11-2 combines with J gene TRBJ2-7, with 7 bases fitting TRBD2. Germline CDR1 is SGHAT and CDR2 is FQNNGV. The V gene end was trimmed by 1 base and the J gene end by 2 bases; junction bases not matched to a gene: 2. The CDR3 is 14 amino acids. Here the CDR3 reads CASSLAGGPYEQYF. CDR3 DNA sequence: TGTGCCAGCAGCTTAGCGGGAGGCCCCTACGAGCAGTACTTC.